This T cell receptor beta chain originates from a study of T cell responses to AZD1222 COVID-19 vaccine. In the study overall: Analyses pooled second doses at about 4 or about 12 weeks.

Study findings and constraints: Vaccine-associated CD4 TCRs spanned spike, dominant at 160-218 and 743-854. Spike-specific TCR breadth and depth both grew after two AZD1222 doses. As reported, nearly half of all spike-specific TCRs target variant regions that are unmutated.

Points on this clone: The antigen remains undetermined.

Looked up from germline, CDR1 is SGHNT and CDR2 is YENEEA. The junction had 3 bases not matched to a gene; V was cut back by 4 bases and J by 0 bases. The CDR3 has 15 residues. Produced via immunoSEQ multiplex PCR; TCRdb's table is partial and in-frame only. The sample contains about 95,000 clones, roughly nine tenths of which appear only once. The sequencing used peripheral blood, collected on day 0 of AZD1222 vaccination. This TCR came from an adult in good health. This chain joins TRBV11-3 and TRBJ2-1; 7 nucleotides line up with TRBD2. The DNA of the CDR3 is TGTGCCAGCAGCTGGGAGGGGAGCTCCTACAATGAGCAGTTCTTC. It encodes CASSWEGSSYNEQFF.